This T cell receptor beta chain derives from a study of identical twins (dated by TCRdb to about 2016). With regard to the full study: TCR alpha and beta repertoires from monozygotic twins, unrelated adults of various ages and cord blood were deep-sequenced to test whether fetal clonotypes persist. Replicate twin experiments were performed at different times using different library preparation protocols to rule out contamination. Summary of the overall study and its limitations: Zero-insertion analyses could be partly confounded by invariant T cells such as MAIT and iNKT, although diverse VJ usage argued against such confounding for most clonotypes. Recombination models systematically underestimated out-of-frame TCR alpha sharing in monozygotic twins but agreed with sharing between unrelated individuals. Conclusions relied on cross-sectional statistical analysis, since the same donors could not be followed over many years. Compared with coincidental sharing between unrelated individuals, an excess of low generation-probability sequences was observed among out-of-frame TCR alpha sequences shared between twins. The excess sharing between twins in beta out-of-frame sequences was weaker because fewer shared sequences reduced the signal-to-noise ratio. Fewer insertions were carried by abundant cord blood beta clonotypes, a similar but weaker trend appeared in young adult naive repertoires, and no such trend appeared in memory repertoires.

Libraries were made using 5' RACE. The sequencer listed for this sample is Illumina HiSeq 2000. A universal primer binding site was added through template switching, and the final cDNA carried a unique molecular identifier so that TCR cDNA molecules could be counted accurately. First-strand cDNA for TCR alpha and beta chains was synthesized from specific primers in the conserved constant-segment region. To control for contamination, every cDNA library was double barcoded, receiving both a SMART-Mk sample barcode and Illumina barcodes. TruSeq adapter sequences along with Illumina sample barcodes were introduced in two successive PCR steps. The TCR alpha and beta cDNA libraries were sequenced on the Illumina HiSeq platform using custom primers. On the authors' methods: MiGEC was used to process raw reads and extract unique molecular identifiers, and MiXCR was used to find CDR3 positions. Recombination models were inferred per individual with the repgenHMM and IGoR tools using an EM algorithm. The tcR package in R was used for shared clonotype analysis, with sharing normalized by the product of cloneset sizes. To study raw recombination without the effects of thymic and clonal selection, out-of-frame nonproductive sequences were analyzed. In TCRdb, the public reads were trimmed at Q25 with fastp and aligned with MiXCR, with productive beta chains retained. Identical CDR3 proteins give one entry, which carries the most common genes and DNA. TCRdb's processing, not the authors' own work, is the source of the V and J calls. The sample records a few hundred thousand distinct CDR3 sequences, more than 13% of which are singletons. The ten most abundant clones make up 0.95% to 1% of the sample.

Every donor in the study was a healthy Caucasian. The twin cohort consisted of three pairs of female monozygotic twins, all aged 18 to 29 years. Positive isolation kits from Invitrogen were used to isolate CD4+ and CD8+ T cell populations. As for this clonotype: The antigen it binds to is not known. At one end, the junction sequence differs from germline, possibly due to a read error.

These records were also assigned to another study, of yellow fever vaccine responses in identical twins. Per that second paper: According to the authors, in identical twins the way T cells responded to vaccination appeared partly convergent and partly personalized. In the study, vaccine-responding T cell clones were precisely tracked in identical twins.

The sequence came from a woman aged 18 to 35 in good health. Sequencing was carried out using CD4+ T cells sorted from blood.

The sequence in DNA is TGCTGTGCTAGGGGTCGGCTAGCGGAGCCTTCCTACGAGCAGTACTTC. Its protein is CCARGRLAEPSYEQYF. The chain uses TRBV20-1 and TRBJ2-7, with 7 bases in between that match TRBD2. As encoded in the germline V gene (reference sequence), CDR1 is DFQATT while CDR2 is SNEGSKA. The cysteine opens and the phenylalanine closes a CDR3 of 16 amino acids. The kept DNA is CDR3 alone, 48 bases in frame from the first base.